This TCR beta chain was observed in a study of blood T cell repertoires in COVID-19. TCRdb's table, derived via immunoSEQ multiplex PCR, lists solely in-frame clones and lacks some. This table holds approximately 410,000 clones, 86% found once. This CDR3 spans 15 amino acids. In germline, CDR1 is SNHLY, CDR2 FYNNEI. V was pared by 2 bases and J by 1 base, with 3 bases of the junction left unmatched. Turning to this clone: This sample includes further DNA sequences coding for the same CDR3.

The clonotype was recovered from a woman aged 25-40 years with active or convalescent COVID-19. Sequenced: peripheral blood. V usage is TRBV2 and J usage is TRBJ2-3; 7 nucleotides agree with TRBD2. CDR3 nucleotide sequence: TGTGCCAGCAGTGAACTGGCGGGGGGCACAGATACGCAGTATTTT. Amino acids: CASSELAGGTDTQYF.